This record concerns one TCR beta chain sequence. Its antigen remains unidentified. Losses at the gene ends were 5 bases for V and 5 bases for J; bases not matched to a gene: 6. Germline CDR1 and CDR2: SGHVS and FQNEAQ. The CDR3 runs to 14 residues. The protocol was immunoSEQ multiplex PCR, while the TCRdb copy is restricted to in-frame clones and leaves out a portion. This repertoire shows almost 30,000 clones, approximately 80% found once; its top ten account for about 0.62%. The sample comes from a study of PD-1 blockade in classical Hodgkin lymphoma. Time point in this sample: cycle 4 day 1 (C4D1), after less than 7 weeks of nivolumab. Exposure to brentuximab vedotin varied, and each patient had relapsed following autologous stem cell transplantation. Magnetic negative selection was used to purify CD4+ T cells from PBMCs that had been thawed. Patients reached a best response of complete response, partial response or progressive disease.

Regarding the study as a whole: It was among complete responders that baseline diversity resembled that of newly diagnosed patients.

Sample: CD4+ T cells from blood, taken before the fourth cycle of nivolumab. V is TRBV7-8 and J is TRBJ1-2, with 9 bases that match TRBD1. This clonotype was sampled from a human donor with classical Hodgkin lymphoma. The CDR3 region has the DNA TGTGCCAGCAGCCCCGGGACAGGGTTGTATGGCTACACCTTC. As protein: CASSPGTGLYGYTF.